This T cell receptor beta chain was obtained from a study of blood T cell repertoires in COVID-19. Study-level information: Samples came from the United States, Italy and Spain, spanning acute and convalescent COVID-19.

Original data processing: Amplification of reference gene primers provided the estimated nucleated cell counts. Sequencing used immunoSEQ multiplex PCR; TCRdb keeps in-frame clones, though not all of them. The V and J calls and clone size come from that table; D and trimming were worked out from the DNA. The repertoire consists of about 63,000 clones, with approximately 92% occurring once and the leading ten covering about 4.6%. Looked up from germline, CDR1 is SGHTA and CDR2 is FQGNSA. The V and J ends lost 5 bases and 0 bases respectively, with 13 bases between them. This CDR3 has 15 residues. This clonotype was obtained from a man over 45 with active COVID-19. Sequenced sample: peripheral blood. V gene TRBV7-2 combines with J gene TRBJ1-1, with D unresolved. Here the CDR3 reads CASSGRTGVNTEAFF. DNA of the CDR3: TGTGCCAGCAGCGGCCGAACCGGGGTGAACACTGAAGCTTTCTTT.